These T cell receptor beta chains were read from a single sample in a study of beta chain features in type 1 diabetes. Using immunoSEQ multiplex PCR, the repertoire was profiled, and TCRdb retains in-frame clones only, with some absent. The profile shows around 430,000 clones, about 32% of them singletons. The specimen sequenced was naive CD4+ T cells from blood. The receptor source for this set is a man aged 18 to 30 in good health. Each CDR3 is given with its conserved first and last residue. The D gene is left open where the match is weak. Expanded clones get a size class; other rows say once, few or many, or leave the size out.

J: TRBJ1-5; V: TRBV7-9; D: .; size: .; DNA: TGTGCCAGCAGCTTAGGCAATCAGCCCCAGCATTTT; CDR3: CASSLGNQPQHF
J: TRBJ2-7; V: TRBV30; D: .; size: .; DNA: TGTGCCTGGAGTGTTTTGCGGGGCCGACTCTACGAGCAGTACTTC; CDR3: CAWSVLRGRLYEQYF
J: TRBJ2-7; V: TRBV14; D: .; size: .; DNA: TGTGCCAGCAGCCGCGTGATAGGGGGCTACGAGCAGTACTTC; CDR3: CASSRVIGGYEQYF
J: TRBJ2-7; V: TRBV9; D: .; size: .; DNA: TGTGCCAGCAGCGTAGGGGGATTTTCCTACGAGCAGTACTTC; CDR3: CASSVGGFSYEQYF
J: TRBJ1-5; V: TRBV30; D: .; size: .; DNA: TGTGCCTGGAGTGTAAGGATTAGCAATCAGCCCCAGCATTTT; CDR3: CAWSVRISNQPQHF
J: TRBJ2-1; V: TRBV15; D: TRBD2; size: few; DNA: TGTGCCACCGGCAAAGGAGCGGGGGAATACAATGAGCAGTTCTTC; CDR3: CATGKGAGEYNEQFF
J: TRBJ2-3; V: TRBV28; D: TRBD1; size: .; DNA: TGTGCCAGCAGTCCCGCCCTGACAGGGTCGCAGTATTTT; CDR3: CASSPALTGSQYF
J: TRBJ2-5; V: TRBV12-5; D: .; size: .; DNA: TGTGCTAGTGGTCCGGGACAACGGATAGAGACCCAGTACTTC; CDR3: CASGPGQRIETQYF
J: TRBJ1-5; V: TRBV19; D: .; size: .; DNA: TGTGCCAGTACCACCCAAGGCAGCAATCAGCCCCAGCATTTT; CDR3: CASTTQGSNQPQHF
J: TRBJ2-5; V: TRBV4-2; D: .; size: .; DNA: TGTGCCAGCAGCCAAGATGGGAACCAAGAGACCCAGTACTTC; CDR3: CASSQDGNQETQYF
J: TRBJ2-1; V: TRBV30; D: .; size: .; DNA: TGTGCCTGGCGACTGGTTGGCGCAGAGCAGTTCTTC; CDR3: CAWRLVGAEQFF
J: TRBJ1-2; V: TRBV30; D: TRBD1; size: .; DNA: TGTGCCTGGAGTAGACAGGGAACTGGCTACACCTTC; CDR3: CAWSRQGTGYTF
J: TRBJ2-5; V: TRBV7-2; D: .; size: .; DNA: TGTGCCAGCAGCCGGGACCCCCCGTGGACCCAGTACTTC; CDR3: CASSRDPPWTQYF
J: TRBJ2-7; V: TRBV18; D: .; size: few; DNA: TGTGCCAGCTCCCCCCAAACCTACGAGCAGTACTTC; CDR3: CASSPQTYEQYF
J: TRBJ2-3; V: TRBV10-2; D: TRBD2; size: once; DNA: TGCGCCAGCAGCCCTAGCGGGAGGGCAGATACGCAGTATTTT; CDR3: CASSPSGRADTQYF
J: TRBJ2-7; V: TRBV4-3; D: TRBD2; size: .; DNA: TGCGCCAGCAGCCAAGATGCGCACGCAGCGGGAGGGACCTACGAGCAGTACTTC; CDR3: CASSQDAHAAGGTYEQYF
J: TRBJ2-7; V: TRBV6-5; D: TRBD1; size: .; DNA: TGTGCCAGCAGCCAACTCCCGGGACAGGGGTACGAGCAGTACTTC; CDR3: CASSQLPGQGYEQYF
J: TRBJ2-6; V: TRBV13; D: .; size: few; DNA: TGTGCCAGCAGCCACATATATTCTGGGTCGGAGGTCCTGACTTTC; CDR3: CASSHIYSGSEVLTF
J: TRBJ2-1; V: TRBV18; D: TRBD2; size: .; DNA: TGTGCCAGCTCACCGCAAAGGACTAGCGGGAATCACAATGAGCAGTTCTTC; CDR3: CASSPQRTSGNHNEQFF
J: TRBJ2-1; V: TRBV29-1; D: .; size: few; DNA: TGCAGCGTTGAACCCGCGTTCCATGAGCAGTTCTTC; CDR3: CSVEPAFHEQFF
J: TRBJ2-2; V: TRBV5-4; D: .; size: .; DNA: TGTGCCAGCAGCTTGGTGGACGAGACCGGGGAGCTGTTTTTT; CDR3: CASSLVDETGELFF
J: TRBJ2-7; V: TRBV25-1; D: TRBD1; size: .; DNA: TGTGCCAGCAGTGAATTAGGGACAGGGGCCTACGAGCAGTACTTC; CDR3: CASSELGTGAYEQYF
J: TRBJ2-3; V: TRBV18; D: .; size: .; DNA: TGTGCCAGCTCCTCTCGTGATACGCAGTATTTT; CDR3: CASSSRDTQYF
J: TRBJ2-3; V: TRBV14; D: .; size: .; DNA: TGTGCCAGCAGCCCTTTGGGGCTACGGTCAGATACGCAGTATTTT; CDR3: CASSPLGLRSDTQYF
J: TRBJ2-7; V: TRBV29-1; D: .; size: .; DNA: TGCAGCGGGAGGGGAACAAACTACGAGCAGTACTTC; CDR3: CSGRGTNYEQYF
J: TRBJ2-5; V: TRBV29-1; D: .; size: few; DNA: TGCAGCGTTGTTTCGGGAGTAGAGACCCAGTACTTC; CDR3: CSVVSGVETQYF
J: TRBJ2-7; V: TRBV5-1; D: TRBD1; size: few; DNA: TGCGCCAGCAGCTTGGGGACAGGGATCGAGCAGTACTTC; CDR3: CASSLGTGIEQYF
J: TRBJ2-3; V: TRBV2; D: .; size: few; DNA: TGTGCCAGTCGCGGGGTTACAGATACGCAGTATTTT; CDR3: CASRGVTDTQYF
J: TRBJ1-4; V: TRBV9; D: .; size: few; DNA: .; CDR3: CASSVAPGSLVVF
J: TRBJ1-1; V: TRBV18; D: .; size: .; DNA: TGTGCCAGCTCGCCCACAGGGACGAACACTGAAGCTTTCTTT; CDR3: CASSPTGTNTEAFF
J: TRBJ2-7; V: TRBV21-1; D: .; size: .; DNA: TGTGCCCACAGTAATAGCGGAGGTTCCTACGAGCAGTACTTC; CDR3: CAHSNSGGSYEQYF
J: TRBJ2-3; V: TRBV5-1; D: TRBD2; size: .; DNA: TGCGCCAGCAGCTTGGGGACTAGCGGGAGTGTAACAGATACGCAGTATTTT; CDR3: CASSLGTSGSVTDTQYF
J: TRBJ2-4; V: TRBV29-1; D: .; size: few; DNA: TGCAGCGTTGACGGCCCGGGGCAGAAAAACATTCAGTACTTC; CDR3: CSVDGPGQKNIQYF
J: TRBJ2-6; V: TRBV27; D: .; size: .; DNA: TGTGCCAGCAGGAACTCTGGGGCCAACGTCCTGACTTTC; CDR3: CASRNSGANVLTF
J: TRBJ2-1; V: TRBV27; D: .; size: few; DNA: TGTGCCAGCAGGCCTTTGGCGGTGGTAAACAATGAGCAGTTCTTC; CDR3: CASRPLAVVNNEQFF
J: TRBJ2-1; V: TRBV5-1; D: TRBD1; size: .; DNA: TGCGCCAGCAGCTTCAGACAGGGGGCGAATGAGCAGTTCTTC; CDR3: CASSFRQGANEQFF
J: TRBJ2-3; V: TRBV19; D: TRBD2; size: .; DNA: TGTGCCAGTAGTTTGCGGACTAGCGGGAGTTCAGATACGCAGTATTTT; CDR3: CASSLRTSGSSDTQYF
J: TRBJ2-7; V: TRBV30; D: TRBD1; size: few; DNA: TGTGCCTGGACCCGGGACAGCCGCTCCTACGAGCAGTACTTC; CDR3: CAWTRDSRSYEQYF
J: TRBJ2-7; V: TRBV4-2; D: TRBD2; size: .; DNA: TGTGCCAGCAGCCAAGATGGCGCTAGCGGCTTTTACGAGCAGTACTTC; CDR3: CASSQDGASGFYEQYF
J: TRBJ2-1; V: TRBV6-1; D: TRBD2; size: .; DNA: TGTGCCAGCAGTGAGGGACTAGCGGGAATCGCCTACAATGAGCAGTTCTTC; CDR3: CASSEGLAGIAYNEQFF
J: TRBJ2-5; V: TRBV29-1; D: TRBD2; size: .; DNA: TGCAGCGGGGGACTAGCGGGCGGAACCGTAGAGACCCAGTACTTC; CDR3: CSGGLAGGTVETQYF
J: TRBJ2-1; V: TRBV29-1; D: TRBD1; size: few; DNA: TGCAGCGCGTGGACCTGGGACAGGGAGGGCAACAATGAGCAGTTCTTC; CDR3: CSAWTWDREGNNEQFF